These T cell receptor beta chains were read from a single sample in a study of cytomegalovirus exposure and HLA in healthy donors. Repertoires were generated with immunoSEQ multiplex PCR, while TCRdb's copy carries only in-frame clones and drops some. The repertoire consists of 100,000 to 150,000 clones, with 65% to 90% occurring once and the leading ten covering 1% to 1.5%. Sequences were obtained from PBMCs. The receptor set was obtained from a girl aged 2 to 10 in good health and CMV-seronegative. Both conserved end residues are part of each CDR3. Fields, in order: CDR3 length, V gene, clone size, D gene, J gene, CDR3 DNA, CDR3 protein. A D gene is named only where the DNA matches it firmly. Expanded clones are given a class, and other clones once, few, many or no size at all.

cdr3_length: 14; v_call: TRBV28; clone_size: .; d_call: TRBD1; j_call: TRBJ2-7; cdr3_nt: TGTGCCAGCAGTTCCGGGACAGGGTACTACGAGCAGTACTTC; cdr3_aa: CASSSGTGYYEQYF
cdr3_length: 12; v_call: TRBV10-1; clone_size: .; d_call: .; j_call: TRBJ2-3; cdr3_nt: TGCGCCAGCGTTACGGTCACAGATACGCAGTATTTT; cdr3_aa: CASVTVTDTQYF
cdr3_length: 16; v_call: TRBV19; clone_size: once; d_call: TRBD1; j_call: TRBJ1-1; cdr3_nt: TGTGCCAGTACCCGAGTGGACAGGGGCACGAACACTGAAGCTTTCTTT; cdr3_aa: CASTRVDRGTNTEAFF
cdr3_length: 15; v_call: TRBV27; clone_size: .; d_call: .; j_call: TRBJ1-4; cdr3_nt: TGTGCCAGCAGCCCACAGGGAGCAACTAATGAAAAACTGTTTTTT; cdr3_aa: CASSPQGATNEKLFF
cdr3_length: 12; v_call: TRBV12-5; clone_size: few; d_call: .; j_call: TRBJ2-2; cdr3_nt: TGTGCTAGTGGTCACAGAACCGGGGAGCTGTTTTTT; cdr3_aa: CASGHRTGELFF
cdr3_length: 15; v_call: TRBV5-8; clone_size: .; d_call: TRBD1; j_call: TRBJ1-1; cdr3_nt: TGTGCCAGCAGTCCAGGACAGGGGTTGTATACTGAAGCTTTCTTT; cdr3_aa: CASSPGQGLYTEAFF
cdr3_length: 16; v_call: TRBV6-1; clone_size: .; d_call: .; j_call: TRBJ2-7; cdr3_nt: TGTGCCAGCAGTGAAGCATGGGCAGGGCGAGGCTACGAGCAGTACTTC; cdr3_aa: CASSEAWAGRGYEQYF
cdr3_length: 15; v_call: TRBV4-1; clone_size: .; d_call: .; j_call: TRBJ2-5; cdr3_nt: TGCGCCAGCAGCCAAGTCCCGCTAGCGCAAGAGACCCAGTACTTC; cdr3_aa: CASSQVPLAQETQYF
cdr3_length: 14; v_call: TRBV6-1; clone_size: .; d_call: TRBD1; j_call: TRBJ1-5; cdr3_nt: TGTGCCAGCAGTCTCACAGGGGGGGATCAGCCCCAGCATTTT; cdr3_aa: CASSLTGGDQPQHF
cdr3_length: 15; v_call: TRBV5-1; clone_size: .; d_call: TRBD2; j_call: TRBJ2-7; cdr3_nt: TGCGCCAGCAGCTACAGCGGGAGGGCATTTTACGAGCAGTACTTC; cdr3_aa: CASSYSGRAFYEQYF
cdr3_length: 12; v_call: TRBV6-6; clone_size: .; d_call: .; j_call: TRBJ2-7; cdr3_nt: TGTGCCAGCAGTTCCTACAGGTACGAGCAGTACTTC; cdr3_aa: CASSSYRYEQYF
cdr3_length: 15; v_call: TRBV2; clone_size: .; d_call: .; j_call: TRBJ2-5; cdr3_nt: TGTGCCAGCAGTGAGTCCTACGCCACAGGGAGGACCCAGTACTTC; cdr3_aa: CASSESYATGRTQYF
cdr3_length: 15; v_call: TRBV7-2; clone_size: .; d_call: TRBD1; j_call: TRBJ1-4; cdr3_nt: TGTGCCAGCAGCCGAAGAGGGACAGCGAATGAAAAACTGTTTTTT; cdr3_aa: CASSRRGTANEKLFF
cdr3_length: 15; v_call: TRBV19; clone_size: .; d_call: .; j_call: TRBJ2-3; cdr3_nt: TGTGCCAGTAGTATTTCCCGGGAGCAAGCTTATACGCAGTATTTT; cdr3_aa: CASSISREQAYTQYF
cdr3_length: 13; v_call: TRBV13; clone_size: once; d_call: .; j_call: TRBJ2-1; cdr3_nt: TGTGCCAGCAGCGAAGGGGGAGGGGGGGAGCAGTTCTTC; cdr3_aa: CASSEGGGGEQFF
cdr3_length: 18; v_call: TRBV7-8; clone_size: .; d_call: .; j_call: TRBJ1-1; cdr3_nt: TGTGCCAGCAGCTTTCATTCCCCGCTTGGGGTGAGGGGGACTGAAGCTTTCTTT; cdr3_aa: CASSFHSPLGVRGTEAFF
cdr3_length: 13; v_call: TRBV30; clone_size: .; d_call: TRBD1; j_call: TRBJ2-1; cdr3_nt: TGTGCCTGGAGGGGACAGACCTACAATGAGCAGTTCTTC; cdr3_aa: CAWRGQTYNEQFF
cdr3_length: 15; v_call: TRBV2; clone_size: .; d_call: .; j_call: TRBJ1-3; cdr3_nt: TGTGCCAGCAGTGAACGGCACAGCCGTGAAAACACCATATATTTT; cdr3_aa: CASSERHSRENTIYF
cdr3_length: 13; v_call: TRBV30; clone_size: .; d_call: .; j_call: TRBJ1-2; cdr3_nt: TGTGCCTGGGGGACACGCCAGGTCTATGGCTACACCTTC; cdr3_aa: CAWGTRQVYGYTF
cdr3_length: 11; v_call: TRBV6-1; clone_size: .; d_call: .; j_call: TRBJ2-7; cdr3_nt: TGTGCCAGCAGTAAACTGAGTGAGCAGTACTTC; cdr3_aa: CASSKLSEQYF
cdr3_length: 13; v_call: TRBV30; clone_size: .; d_call: TRBD1; j_call: TRBJ1-2; cdr3_nt: TGTGCCTGGACGGGACAGGGTTCTTTTGGCTACACCTTC; cdr3_aa: CAWTGQGSFGYTF
cdr3_length: 14; v_call: TRBV27; clone_size: .; d_call: .; j_call: TRBJ2-1; cdr3_nt: TGTGCCACACGACAGGTACCCTCCTACAATGAGCAGTTCTTC; cdr3_aa: CATRQVPSYNEQFF
cdr3_length: 14; v_call: TRBV28; clone_size: .; d_call: TRBD1; j_call: TRBJ1-2; cdr3_nt: TGTGCCAGCAGTTTTATAGACAGGGACTATGGCTACACCTTC; cdr3_aa: CASSFIDRDYGYTF
cdr3_length: 13; v_call: TRBV29-1; clone_size: .; d_call: .; j_call: TRBJ2-3; cdr3_nt: TGCAGCGCTCTGAAGCGGGGCACAGATACGCAGTATTTT; cdr3_aa: CSALKRGTDTQYF
cdr3_length: 15; v_call: TRBV13; clone_size: .; d_call: TRBD1; j_call: TRBJ2-1; cdr3_nt: TGTGCCAGCAGCTTAGCCGGGACAGGGCGCGGTGAGCAGTTCTTC; cdr3_aa: CASSLAGTGRGEQFF
cdr3_length: 17; v_call: TRBV5-6; clone_size: .; d_call: TRBD2; j_call: TRBJ2-7; cdr3_nt: TGTGCCAGCAGCTTTTGGGGTTTAGCGGGAGTTGAAGGCGAGCAGTACTTC; cdr3_aa: CASSFWGLAGVEGEQYF
cdr3_length: 13; v_call: TRBV13; clone_size: .; d_call: TRBD1; j_call: TRBJ2-5; cdr3_nt: TGTGCCAGCAGCCTGGACAGGGGCGAGACCCAGTACTTC; cdr3_aa: CASSLDRGETQYF
cdr3_length: 13; v_call: TRBV5-4; clone_size: .; d_call: .; j_call: TRBJ1-5; cdr3_nt: TGTGCCAGCAGCCAGGGCGTCAATCAGCCCCAGCATTTT; cdr3_aa: CASSQGVNQPQHF
cdr3_length: 16; v_call: TRBV7-3; clone_size: .; d_call: TRBD2; j_call: TRBJ2-1; cdr3_nt: TGTGCCAGCAGCCTGACTAGCGGGAGGGCCTACAATGAGCAGTTCTTC; cdr3_aa: CASSLTSGRAYNEQFF
cdr3_length: 14; v_call: TRBV18; clone_size: .; d_call: TRBD1; j_call: TRBJ1-5; cdr3_nt: TGTGCCAGCTCACACGGACAGGGCAATCAGCCCCAGCATTTT; cdr3_aa: CASSHGQGNQPQHF
cdr3_length: 16; v_call: TRBV7-8; clone_size: .; d_call: TRBD1; j_call: TRBJ1-1; cdr3_nt: TGTGCCAGCAGCTTAGCGAGAATGACAGGGTACGGTGAAGCTTTCTTT; cdr3_aa: CASSLARMTGYGEAFF
cdr3_length: 15; v_call: TRBV6-1; clone_size: .; d_call: TRBD1; j_call: TRBJ2-7; cdr3_nt: TGTGCCAGCAGTGAAAGTACAGGGGGCTCCTACGAGCAGTACTTC; cdr3_aa: CASSESTGGSYEQYF
cdr3_length: 13; v_call: TRBV7-9; clone_size: .; d_call: .; j_call: TRBJ2-7; cdr3_nt: TGTGCCAGCAGCTTGGCGGGGCTTTACGAGCAGTACTTC; cdr3_aa: CASSLAGLYEQYF
cdr3_length: 13; v_call: TRBV15; clone_size: .; d_call: .; j_call: TRBJ1-6; cdr3_nt: TGTGCCACTACGGGGGAGGCTTATTCACCCCTCCACTTT; cdr3_aa: CATTGEAYSPLHF
cdr3_length: 15; v_call: TRBV9; clone_size: .; d_call: .; j_call: TRBJ1-5; cdr3_nt: TGTGCCAGCAGCGCGACAGCATATAGCAATCAGCCCCAGCATTTT; cdr3_aa: CASSATAYSNQPQHF
cdr3_length: 16; v_call: TRBV15; clone_size: .; d_call: .; j_call: TRBJ1-4; cdr3_nt: TGTGCCACCAGCGGAAGGAGGACGGGGATTAATGAAAAACTGTTTTTT; cdr3_aa: CATSGRRTGINEKLFF
cdr3_length: 14; v_call: TRBV7-6; clone_size: .; d_call: .; j_call: TRBJ1-1; cdr3_nt: TGTGCCAGCAGGCTGACAGTCGAGAACACTGAAGCTTTCTTT; cdr3_aa: CASRLTVENTEAFF
cdr3_length: 17; v_call: TRBV27; clone_size: .; d_call: TRBD2; j_call: TRBJ2-4; cdr3_nt: TGTGCCAGCAGCCCTATAGGGACTAGCGGGGCTAGGGACATTCAGTACTTC; cdr3_aa: CASSPIGTSGARDIQYF
cdr3_length: 16; v_call: TRBV7-8; clone_size: .; d_call: TRBD2; j_call: TRBJ2-3; cdr3_nt: TGTGCCAGCAGCACTCTTAGCGGGAGGGCCCCAGATACGCAGTATTTT; cdr3_aa: CASSTLSGRAPDTQYF
cdr3_length: 14; v_call: TRBV27; clone_size: .; d_call: .; j_call: TRBJ2-7; cdr3_nt: TGTGCCAGCGGGGAGACAGGAGAAATTTACGAGCAGTACTTC; cdr3_aa: CASGETGEIYEQYF
cdr3_length: 13; v_call: TRBV28; clone_size: .; d_call: TRBD1; j_call: TRBJ2-5; cdr3_nt: TGTGCCAGCAGGTCAGGGGGAGAAGAGACCCAGTACTTC; cdr3_aa: CASRSGGEETQYF
cdr3_length: 14; v_call: TRBV27; clone_size: .; d_call: TRBD2; j_call: TRBJ2-3; cdr3_nt: TGTGCCAGCAGGCCGGGACTAGGCCCAGATACGCAGTATTTT; cdr3_aa: CASRPGLGPDTQYF
cdr3_length: 16; v_call: TRBV9; clone_size: .; d_call: TRBD2; j_call: TRBJ2-5; cdr3_nt: TGTGCCAGCAGCGCCCGACTAGCGGGGGTCCAAGAGACCCAGTACTTC; cdr3_aa: CASSARLAGVQETQYF
cdr3_length: 13; v_call: TRBV6-6; clone_size: .; d_call: .; j_call: TRBJ1-1; cdr3_nt: TGTGCCAGCAGTTACTCGACGGGACTAACACCTTTCTTT; cdr3_aa: CASSYSTGLTPFF
cdr3_length: 11; v_call: TRBV2; clone_size: .; d_call: .; j_call: TRBJ1-2; cdr3_nt: TGTGCCAGCAGTCCCAGATATGGCTACACCTTC; cdr3_aa: CASSPRYGYTF
cdr3_length: 12; v_call: TRBV13; clone_size: .; d_call: .; j_call: TRBJ2-1; cdr3_nt: TGTGCCAGCAGCTTATCCCGTATCGAGCAGTTCTTC; cdr3_aa: CASSLSRIEQFF
cdr3_length: 12; v_call: TRBV15; clone_size: .; d_call: .; j_call: TRBJ2-7; cdr3_nt: TGTGCCACCAGCGCCGGCGGCTACGAGCAGTACTTC; cdr3_aa: CATSAGGYEQYF
cdr3_length: 16; v_call: TRBV25-1; clone_size: .; d_call: TRBD1; j_call: TRBJ2-7; cdr3_nt: TGTGCCAGCAGTGAAAAAGGTTGGGACAGGGTGTACGAGCAGTACTTC; cdr3_aa: CASSEKGWDRVYEQYF
cdr3_length: 13; v_call: TRBV19; clone_size: .; d_call: .; j_call: TRBJ1-2; cdr3_nt: TGTGCCAGCCGGACACCTTTCAACTATGGCTACACCTTC; cdr3_aa: CASRTPFNYGYTF
cdr3_length: 14; v_call: TRBV19; clone_size: .; d_call: .; j_call: TRBJ2-3; cdr3_nt: TGTGCCAGTAGCAAACTAGCTGGCACAGATACGCAGTATTTT; cdr3_aa: CASSKLAGTDTQYF
cdr3_length: 15; v_call: TRBV15; clone_size: .; d_call: TRBD2; j_call: TRBJ2-7; cdr3_nt: TGTGCCACCAGCAGAGAGTCGGGAGGTTCCTACGAGCAGTACTTC; cdr3_aa: CATSRESGGSYEQYF
cdr3_length: 17; v_call: TRBV29-1; clone_size: .; d_call: .; j_call: TRBJ1-2; cdr3_nt: TGCAGCGTTGAAGCCCTGCAGGCGTTTGATGAGAGCTATGGCTACACCTTC; cdr3_aa: CSVEALQAFDESYGYTF
cdr3_length: 15; v_call: TRBV9; clone_size: .; d_call: TRBD1; j_call: TRBJ1-2; cdr3_nt: TGTGCCAGCAGCGCCGGACAGGGAGCTACCTATGGCTACACCTTC; cdr3_aa: CASSAGQGATYGYTF
cdr3_length: 14; v_call: TRBV5-6; clone_size: .; d_call: TRBD1; j_call: TRBJ2-7; cdr3_nt: TGTGCCAGCAGCTTGGGACAGGGAGCCTACGAGCAGTACTTC; cdr3_aa: CASSLGQGAYEQYF
cdr3_length: 14; v_call: TRBV25-1; clone_size: .; d_call: .; j_call: TRBJ2-1; cdr3_nt: TGTGCCAGCAGTGAGGATAGAGGTACGAATGAGCAGTTCTTC; cdr3_aa: CASSEDRGTNEQFF
cdr3_length: 17; v_call: TRBV2; clone_size: .; d_call: TRBD1; j_call: TRBJ1-5; cdr3_nt: TGTGCCAGCAGTGAAGTGAGAGCAGACAGGGCCAATCAGCCCCAGCATTTT; cdr3_aa: CASSEVRADRANQPQHF
cdr3_length: 11; v_call: TRBV20-1; clone_size: .; d_call: .; j_call: TRBJ1-4; cdr3_nt: TGCAGTGTAAGGGAGGGAGAAAAACTGTTTTTT; cdr3_aa: CSVREGEKLFF